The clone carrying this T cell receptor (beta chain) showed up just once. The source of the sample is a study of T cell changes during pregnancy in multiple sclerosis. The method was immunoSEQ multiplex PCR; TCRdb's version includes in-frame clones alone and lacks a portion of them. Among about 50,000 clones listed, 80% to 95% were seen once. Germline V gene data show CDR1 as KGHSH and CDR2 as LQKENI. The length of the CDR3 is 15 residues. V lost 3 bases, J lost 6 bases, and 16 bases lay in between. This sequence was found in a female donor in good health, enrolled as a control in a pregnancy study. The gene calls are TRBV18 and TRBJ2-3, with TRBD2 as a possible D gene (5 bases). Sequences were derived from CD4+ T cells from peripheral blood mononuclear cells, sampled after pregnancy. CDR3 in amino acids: CASSPPGTIQDTQYF. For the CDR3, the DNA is TGTGCCAGCTCACCCCCGGGAACCATTCAGGATACGCAGTATTTT.